These 15 T cell receptor beta chains were sequenced from one sample in a study of blood T cell repertoires in COVID-19 (dated by TCRdb to 2018 to 2021). Library preparation was by the immunoSEQ multiplex PCR assay. This immuneACCESS table, as held by TCRdb, lists in-frame sequences with V and J called but not all clones. Of the missing ones, under half trace to an unresolved V gene in checked studies; the others have no known cause. This sample holds about 270,000 clones; around 87% were observed only once. The top ten clonotypes cover 2% to 3% of the sample. The sample consisted of peripheral blood. The receptors originated from a woman in her forties or fifties with acute or convalescent COVID-19.

The genes are TRBV7-2 and TRBJ2-7; no reliable D call. V was shortened by 1 base and J by 2 bases, with 6 bases between the two germline ends. There are 13 residues in the CDR3. The germline gives CDR1 SGHTA, CDR2 FQGNSA. CDR3 sequence (DNA): TGTGCCAGCAGCTTAGGATTAGCCTACGAGCAGTACTTC. It encodes CASSLGLAYEQYF. Full variable domain (missing parts from reference TRBV7-2 and TRBJ2-7): GAGVSQSPSNKVTEKGKDVELRCDPISGHTALYWYRQSLGQGLEFLIYFQGNSAPDKSGLPSDRFSAERTGGSVSTLTIQRTQQEDSAVYLCASSLGLAYEQYFGPGTRLTVT.

This clone has only a few counts. The chain carries TRBV13 and TRBJ1-4; TRBD1 matches 11 bases. The CDR3 covers 16 residues. From germline, CDR1 is PRHDT and CDR2 FYEKMQ (reference sequence). Trimming cost V 6 bases and J 3 bases; bases outside gene matches: 6. The CDR3 region has the DNA TGTGCCAGCAGTCCTGGACAGGGGGCGCCTAATGAAAAACTGTTTTTT. Translated: CASSPGQGAPNEKLFF.

The rearrangement uses TRBV7-3 and TRBJ2-1; D is uncertain. Germline CDR1 SGHTA, CDR2 FQGTGA. With 6 bases removed from V and 1 base from J, the gap between germline ends came to 13 bases. The CDR3 has 15 residues. CDR3 coding DNA: TGTGCCAGCAGATCTGAGGCCTTTTCCTACAATGAGCAGTTCTTC. This encodes CASRSEAFSYNEQFF.

The CDR3 spells CAWSGNTYGYTF. In nucleotides, the CDR3 is TGTGCCTGGAGTGGAAACACCTATGGCTACACCTTC. The V and J genes are TRBV30 and TRBJ1-2; the D is unclear. This CDR3 has 12 amino acids. From germline, CDR1 is GTSNPN and CDR2 SVGIG (reference sequence). The V end lost 1 base, the J end lost 4 bases, and 7 bases lay between the germline ends.

The genes are TRBV28 and TRBJ2-5; D call uncertain. CDR3 length equals 16 residues. V shed 5 bases and J shed 4 bases, with 20 bases lying between them. The germline V gene has CDR1 MDHEN and CDR2 SYDVKM. The CDR3 DNA reads as TGTGCCAGCAGTAGTCCCCGGTTTGAGACGGGAGAGACCCAGTACTTC. Its protein is CASSSPRFETGETQYF.

This clone was detected a few times. The rearrangement links TRBV27 to TRBJ1-1; 9 nucleotides line up with TRBD1. The CDR3 length is 14 residues. V lost 5 bases to trimming and J lost 3 bases; unmatched junction nucleotides: 4. Germline values: CDR1 MNHEY, CDR2 SMNVEV (reference sequence). This chain's CDR3 is CASSKRTGDTEAFF. The DNA of the CDR3 is TGTGCCAGCAGTAAGCGGACAGGGGACACTGAAGCTTTCTTT.

This clone was picked up a small number of times. This chain uses TRBV5-6 with TRBJ1-4; D is undetermined. CDR3 length: 12 residues. V was clipped by 1 base and J by 16 bases, with 14 bases between them. CDR1 is SGHDT, CDR2 YYEEEE, per germline. The CDR3 protein is CASSLRRNNQFF. In DNA, the CDR3 is TGTGCCAGCAGCTTGCGGCGGAATAATCAGTTTTTT.

This chain links TRBV7-6 with TRBJ2-3, with TRBD2 identical over 13 bases. V lost 5 bases and J lost 4; bases outside the gene matches: 3. The V gene's germline CDR1 is SGHVS and CDR2 FNYEAQ. CDR3 length equals 15 residues. CDR3 in DNA: TGTGCCAGCAGCAGGACTAGCGGGAGTGCAGATACGCAGTATTTT. Encoded protein: CASSRTSGSADTQYF. Based on the CDR3 plus reference TRBV7-6 and TRBJ2-3, the full variable domain is GAGVSQSPRYKVTKRGQDVALRCDPISGHVSLYWYRQALGQGPEFLTYFNYEAQQDKSGLPNDRFSAERPEGSISTLTIQRTEQRDSAMYRCASSRTSGSADTQYFGPGTRLTVL.

The CDR3: CSVLAGSPYEQYF. CDR3 nucleotides: TGCAGCGTGTTAGCGGGATCCCCCTACGAGCAGTACTTC. The chain couples TRBV29-1 to TRBJ2-7; 8 bases fit TRBD2. From germline, CDR1 is SQVTM and CDR2 ANQGSEA. V lost 6 bases and J lost 2; bases outside the gene matches: 6. This CDR3 contains 13 residues.

The V gene is TRBV28, the J gene TRBJ2-3; 9 bases are a match to TRBD1. This CDR3 spans 15 amino acids. Germline-derived CDR1 and CDR2 are MDHEN and SYDVKM. The junction had 8 bases not matched to a gene; V was cut back by 6 bases and J by 4 bases. CDR3 bases: TGTGCCAGCAGCCAGGACAGGGGAGTGTCAGATACGCAGTATTTT. It translates to CASSQDRGVSDTQYF.

The gene calls are TRBV9 and TRBJ2-1; TRBD2 aligns across 8 bases. The V and J ends lost 3 bases and 0 bases, in that order; junction bases with no gene match: 5. Germline CDR1 reads SGDLS; CDR2 reads YYNGEE. The CDR3 is 16 amino acids. The CDR3 loop reads CASSEKTSGSYNEQFF. CDR3 bases: TGTGCCAGCAGCGAGAAAACTAGCGGCTCCTACAATGAGCAGTTCTTC.

The J gene is TRBJ2-1, the V gene TRBV11-1, with 10 bases fitting TRBD2. V lost 5 bases and J lost 6; bases outside the gene matches: 7. Germline lookup yields CDR1 SGHAT and CDR2 FQDESV (reference sequence). The CDR3 totals 15 residues. The CDR3 nucleotides are TGTGCCAGCAGCCAAAGCGGGAGGGAGTTCAATGAGCAGTTCTTC. It translates to CASSQSGREFNEQFF. The whole variable domain, filled in from reference TRBV11-1 and TRBJ2-1, reads EAEVAQSPRYKITEKSQAVAFWCDPISGHATLYWYRQILGQGPELLVQFQDESVVDDSQLPKDRFSAERLKGVDSTLKIQPAELGDSAMYLCASSQSGREFNEQFFGPGTRLTVL.

This rearrangement joins TRBV29-1 to TRBJ2-5; 10 nucleotides line up with TRBD1. The trim removed 5 bases at V and 4 bases at J, leaving 4 bases unmatched. CDR1 is SQVTM and CDR2 is ANQGSEA in the germline V gene. The CDR3 runs to 13 residues. This CDR3 reads CSVTGTGVETQYF. CDR3 DNA sequence: TGCAGCGTTACCGGGACAGGGGTAGAGACCCAGTACTTC.

This chain links TRBV24-1 with TRBJ2-5, with TRBD2 as a possible D gene (5 bases). The V end lost 3 bases, the J end lost 2 bases, and 12 bases lay between the germline ends. The CDR3 is made up of 15 amino acids. Germline loops: CDR1 KGHDR, CDR2 SFDVKD. In DNA form, the CDR3 reads TGTGCCACCAGTGATACCGACTATGCGCAAGAGACCCAGTACTTC. It yields the protein CATSDTDYAQETQYF.

With regard to this clone: At one of its ends the junction is not consistent with the germline gene, which may arise from a read error. V and J are TRBV7-3 and TRBJ2-1; 8 bases agree with TRBD1. The CDR3 is 19 amino acids. Germline V CDR1 and CDR2: SGHTA, FQGTGA. In DNA form, the CDR3 reads TGTGCCGGCAGCTTAATCCACACCGGACAGGGCAGGTCCTACAATGAGCAGTTCTTC. This codes for CAGSLIHTGQGRSYNEQFF.